This T cell receptor (beta chain) was obtained from a study of blood T cells in healthy people across ages. Germline V CDR1 and CDR2: MNHEY, SVGEGT. The CDR3 consists of 16 residues. The V gene lost 7 bases and the J gene lost 0 bases, with 13 bases spanning the gap. A J-beta primer mix and a sample-barcoded 5' primer were used in a second PCR of about 7 to 12 cycles. A single record per CDR3 protein comes from TCRdb applying MiXCR to the 5' RACE reads. The data contain roughly 1.5 million distinct CDR3 sequences, 40% to 45% of them singletons. Donors were healthy Caucasian individuals from Russia aged about 6 to 100.

This chain joins TRBV6-2 or TRBV6-3 and TRBJ2-6; TRBD1 is a possible D gene (6 bases). This TCR came from a woman between 18 and 30 years old in good health. The sample consisted of blood. For the CDR3, the DNA is TGTGCCAGCATCCAGGGGCGGCTCTCTGGGGCCAACGTCCTGACTTTC. Translated: CASIQGRLSGANVLTF.